This T cell receptor beta chain was found in a study of shared clonotypes between healthy human individuals. As for the study in general: There were three CD4 naive, three CD4 memory, two CD8 naive and one CD8 memory plates per donor. Study-wide findings and caveats: Four donors had 4% to 5% of their naive CD4 clonotypes in common. Estimated richness values were generally larger in naive subsets than in memory subsets.

About this clone: Antigen unknown.

The CDR3 contains 13 residues. Germline lookup yields CDR1 LNHDA and CDR2 SQIVND (reference sequence). The V end was cut by 2 bases, the J end by 7 bases, with 9 bases between. Genomic DNA from each subset was divided evenly over several immunoSEQ plates. Clones were sequenced by immunoSEQ multiplex PCR, and TCRdb holds only the in-frame ones, with some missing. The data contain roughly 2,500,000 clones, 93% of them singletons. The sequencing sample was made of naive CD4+ T cells from PBMCs. The subset is: CD45RA+ positively selected. The sequence derives from a man in his late teens or twenties in good health. Some clones in this sample may be carry-over from other donors' samples. The chain recombines TRBV19 with TRBJ1-5; no reliable D call. The CDR3 spells CASSISTSQPQHF. The CDR3 nucleotides read TGTGCCAGTAGTATATCCACCTCCCAGCCCCAGCATTTT.